The TCR beta chain described here comes from a study of T cells in Graves' hyperthyroidism and ophthalmopathy. Study-wide results and caveats: A model of 13 V-J features distinguished ophthalmopathy from stable hyperthyroidism.

RNA transcripts were the template for amplifying TCR beta CDR3 regions. HTBI primers were the set used in a first-round RT-PCR of the TCR CDR3. TCRdb recomputed calls from the multiplex PCR reads with MiXCR, one row per CDR3 protein. The table lists about 160,000 distinct CDR3 sequences, just under 9.5% of them singletons. This clonotype appeared many times. Its antigen is unknown. The CDR3 totals 16 residues. From germline, CDR1 is SGHTA and CDR2 FQGTGA. V trimming: 5 bases; J trimming: 3 bases; junction bases outside the gene matches: 8. Blood was sampled at initial diagnosis of hyperthyroidism, prior to onset of any ophthalmopathy symptoms.

The source material was blood. The chain recombines TRBV7-3 with TRBJ1-1; 11 bases match TRBD1. The TCR was taken from a young woman with Graves' hyperthyroidism that later progressed to Graves' ophthalmopathy. The CDR3 sequence: CASSRGQGAVYTEAFF. The DNA of the CDR3 is TGTGCCAGCAGCCGAGGACAGGGGGCAGTGTACACTGAAGCTTTCTTT.